This TCR beta chain is drawn from a study of blood T cell repertoires in COVID-19. Study-level information: PBMCs, B-cell-depleted T cells, or T cells provided the cDNA or gDNA that made up the material.

The germline CDR1 and CDR2 sequences are GTSNPN and SVGIG (reference sequence). After removal of 2 bases from V and 3 bases from J, the junction contained 6 bases not matched to a gene. The length of the CDR3 is 15 residues. In the authors' methods: Amplification of reference gene primers provided the estimated nucleated cell counts. Sequencing was performed with immunoSEQ multiplex PCR; in TCRdb, only in-frame clones are kept and a portion is missing. The D gene and trimming were derived from the DNA, and the V and J assignments and clone size from that table. The table has around 150,000 clones, 70% to 90% seen once; the top ten hold 4.5% to 7.5%. Assignments of participants to cohorts depended upon their own reported clinical history.

This TCR derives from a man in his forties who had recovered from COVID-19. J is TRBJ1-4 and V is TRBV30; 7 bases are a match to TRBD1. The sequenced material came from PBMCs or T cells enriched from blood (not recorded which). CDR3 loop: CAWSPGQAANEKLFF. CDR3 nucleotides: TGTGCCTGGAGTCCCGGACAGGCCGCTAATGAAAAACTGTTTTTT.